The clone carrying this TCR beta chain appeared a few times. Its specificity is not known. The sample belongs to a study of T cells after yellow fever vaccination. This CDR3 contains 15 residues. V was trimmed by 4 bases and J by 8 bases, leaving 20 bases between them. Germline V gene lookup returns CDR1 MNHEY and CDR2 SVGAGI. General study points: A small share of clonotypes appeared in both CD4 and CD8 compartments. By day 5 rather than day 15, the secondary response had peaked, though it was weaker.

MiXCR was run by TCRdb on the 5' RACE reads, yielding one entry per CDR3 protein. This sample carries over 150,000 distinct CDR3 sequences, approximately 6% of them seen once, and the ten largest clones take 2.9%. This chain joins TRBV6-5 and TRBJ1-2; no clear D gene. The source material was CD4+ T cells sorted from PBMCs, sampled on the day of the first yellow fever vaccination. The receptor was isolated from a young man who received the YFV17D yellow fever vaccine. CDR3 in amino acids: CASSLSGGGDVGYTF. CDR3 coding DNA: TGTGCCAGCAGTTTATCAGGCGGCGGGGATGTAGGCTACACCTTC.